A single sample gave rise to the 32 T cell receptor beta chains below, sequenced in a study of cytomegalovirus exposure and HLA in healthy donors. Amplification used 60 Vbeta primers and 13 Jbeta primers. Libraries were prepared by immunoSEQ multiplex PCR; TCRdb keeps only in-frame clonotypes and omits some of them. The data hold some 180,000 clones, with roughly 80% observed a single time. The sequencing sample was made of PBMCs. The receptor set was obtained from a male donor in good health and CMV-seronegative.

Turning to this clone: The identical CDR3 is also encoded by other nucleotide sequences in the sample. The chain joins TRBV16 to TRBJ1-5; D unclear. The CDR3 covers 13 residues. Germline CDR1 reads KGHSY; CDR2 reads FQNENV. Deletions cut 2 bases from V and 2 bases from J, with 4 bases between. Here the CDR3 reads CASSQTGNQPQHF. The CDR3 DNA reads as TGTGCCAGCAGCCAAACAGGCAATCAGCCCCAGCATTTT.

The gene calls are TRBV7-2 and TRBJ1-5; D may be TRBD1 (6 bases). Germline assignment: CDR1 SGHTA and CDR2 FQGNSA. The CDR3 is 14 residues long. Deletions cut 7 bases from V and 6 bases from J, with 16 bases between. The CDR3, as DNA: TGTGCCAGCACCGGGGGGGGCTCGGGTCAGCCCCAGCATTTT. This translates into CASTGGGSGQPQHF. Full variable domain (rest looked up from reference TRBV7-2 and TRBJ1-5): GAGVSQSPSNKVTEKGKDVELRCDPISGHTALYWYRQSLGQGLEFLIYFQGNSAPDKSGLPSDRFSAERTGGSVSTLTIQRTQQEDSAVYLCASTGGGSGQPQHFGDGTRLSIL.

A single count supports this clone. The V call is TRBV11-2, the J call TRBJ2-2; a weak D match, TRBD2 (6 bases). The CDR3 loop spans 14 amino acids. Germline loops: CDR1 SGHAT, CDR2 FQNNGV. V was clipped by 4 bases and J by 0 bases, with 6 bases between them. CDR3 in amino acids: CASSSGANTGELFF. CDR3 in DNA: TGTGCCAGCAGCTCGGGGGCGAACACCGGGGAGCTGTTTTTT.

The chain has TRBV14 and TRBJ1-6; TRBD1 agrees at 7 bases. Unmatched junction bases numbered 1, after V lost 1 base and J lost 4 bases. Germline V gene data show CDR1 as SGHDN and CDR2 as FVKESK. CDR3 length: 15 amino acids. Here the CDR3 reads CASSQGTGYNSPLHF. The DNA for the CDR3 is TGTGCCAGCAGCCAAGGGACAGGATATAATTCACCCCTCCACTTT.

In nucleotides, the CDR3 is TGTGCCAGCAGCTCAGGGGCAGATACGCAGTATTTT. Protein: CASSSGADTQYF. This chain links TRBV7-2 with TRBJ2-3, with TRBD1 as a possible D gene (6 bases). CDR1 SGHTA and CDR2 FQGNSA come from the germline V gene. This CDR3 is 12 amino acids long. The ends were cut back, 4 bases at V and 4 bases at J, with 6 bases in the middle.

The gene calls are TRBV6-6 and TRBJ2-1; 7 nucleotides match TRBD1. The CDR3 spans 14 residues. Germline V gene sequence: CDR1 MNHNY, CDR2 SVGAGI (reference sequence). J lost 6 bases, V lost 2 bases, and 4 bases had no gene match. CDR3 nucleotide sequence: TGTGCCAGCAGTTACACCACAGGGGTCAATGAGCAGTTCTTC. The encoded protein is CASSYTTGVNEQFF.

This chain joins TRBV29-1 and TRBJ1-1; D is unclear. This CDR3 is built from 13 residues. Trimming stripped 3 bases from V and 4 bases from J, with 12 bases between. The germline V gene encodes CDR1 SQVTM and CDR2 ANQGSEA. In nucleotides, the CDR3 is TGCAGCGTTGAGAGCCAGGCCGCCACTGAAGCTTTCTTT. The encoded protein is CSVESQAATEAFF.

The genes are TRBV5-1 and TRBJ2-7; D is possibly TRBD2 (5 bases). This CDR3 spans 14 amino acids. The ends were cut back, 2 bases at V and 2 bases at J, with 11 bases in the middle. Germline CDR1 reads SGHRS; CDR2 reads YFSETQ. The CDR3 DNA is TGCGCCAGCAGCTTAGTACCGGGAACCTACGAGCAGTACTTC. Translation: CASSLVPGTYEQYF.

J is TRBJ2-4 and V is TRBV15, with TRBD1 identical over 9 bases. This CDR3 comprises 17 residues. Losses at the gene ends were 1 base for V and 4 bases for J; bases not matched to a gene: 8. Germline CDR1 and CDR2: LNHNV and YYDKDF (reference sequence). CDR3 DNA: TGTGCCACCAGCAGAGGATATTTGGGGACAGGGAAAAACATTCAGTACTTC. Protein: CATSRGYLGTGKNIQYF.

This clone was recorded once. This rearrangement joins TRBV20-1 to TRBJ1-3; 9 bases agree with TRBD1. This CDR3 has 11 amino acids. The germline V gene encodes CDR1 DFQATT and CDR2 SNEGSKA (reference sequence). This CDR3 reads CSGQGINTIYF. CDR3 nucleotides: TGCAGCGGACAGGGGATAAACACCATATATTTT.

The gene calls are TRBV9 and TRBJ1-3; D unresolved. Deletions cut 0 bases from V and 4 bases from J, with 17 bases between. This CDR3 is 17 amino acids long. Germline CDR1 reads SGDLS; CDR2 reads YYNGEE. CDR3 protein: CASSVGTGSLSGNTIYF. CDR3 DNA: TGTGCCAGCAGCGTAGGCACCGGGTCTCTATCAGGAAACACCATATATTTT.

The count of this clone is one. The rearrangement uses TRBV7-8 and TRBJ2-2; 7 nucleotides line up with TRBD2. Germline loops: CDR1 SGHVS, CDR2 FQNEAQ. Unmatched junction bases numbered 2, after V lost 0 bases and J lost 1 base. The CDR3 has 16 amino acids. The CDR3 DNA is TGTGCCAGCAGCTTAGCCCCGGGGGGGAACACCGGGGAGCTGTTTTTT. Its translation is CASSLAPGGNTGELFF.

The genes are TRBV2 and TRBJ2-5; D might be TRBD1 (6 bases). This CDR3 region has 15 residues. The germline V gene encodes CDR1 SNHLY and CDR2 FYNNEI. V shed 2 bases and J shed 1 base, with 11 bases lying between them. The CDR3 bases are TGTGCCAGCAGTGAACAGGGGACCTTCCAAGAGACCCAGTACTTC. Its protein product is CASSEQGTFQETQYF.

This chain uses TRBV6-1 with TRBJ1-2, with D unclear. This CDR3 comprises 13 residues. Germline V gives CDR1 MNHNS, CDR2 SASEGT. Trimming stripped 5 bases from V and 1 base from J, with 8 bases between. The CDR3 bases are TGTGCCAGCAGTTCTCTTCGTAACTATGGCTACACCTTC. This encodes CASSSLRNYGYTF.

The rearrangement links TRBV7-6 to TRBJ1-4, with D possibly being TRBD1 (5 bases). The ends were cut back, 6 bases at V and 0 bases at J, with 14 bases in the middle. The CDR3 is 16 residues long. CDR1 is SGHVS and CDR2 is FNYEAQ in the germline V gene. Here the CDR3 DNA reads TGTGCCAGCAGTCTGGGTGGGGGGGCAACTAATGAAAAACTGTTTTTT. It specifies CASSLGGGATNEKLFF.

The gene calls are TRBV19 and TRBJ2-3, with TRBD2 matching over 10 bases. With V trimmed by 6 bases and J by 3 bases, 6 bases remained unmatched. The CDR3 has 15 residues. Germline V CDR1 and CDR2: LNHDA, SQIVND (reference sequence). DNA of the CDR3: TGTGCCAGTAGCTCGGGACTAGCGAAGACAGATACGCAGTATTTT. It translates to CASSSGLAKTDTQYF.

This clone was observed a handful of times. The chain combines TRBV11-2 with TRBJ1-1; 9 bases align to TRBD1. The germline V gene encodes CDR1 SGHAT and CDR2 FQNNGV. V gave up 5 bases and J gave up 11 bases; unmatched junction bases: 9. The CDR3 is made up of 13 amino acids. The CDR3 DNA follows: TGTGCCAGCAGCCTAGGACAGGGGCAATCCGCTTTCTTT. This gives the protein CASSLGQGQSAFF.

This chain uses TRBV28 with TRBJ1-6; D is possibly TRBD1 (6 bases). Germline assignment: CDR1 MDHEN and CDR2 SYDVKM. V lost 6 bases, J lost 7 bases, and 16 bases lay in between. This CDR3 region has 15 residues. DNA for the CDR3: TGTGCCAGCAGCTCCTTCCGGACAGTAAATTCACCCCTCCACTTT. It encodes CASSSFRTVNSPLHF.

The CDR3 reads CASSSRTAYNYGYTF. The CDR3 DNA is TGTGCCAGCAGTTCGAGGACAGCTTACAACTATGGCTACACCTTC. V and J are TRBV6-5 and TRBJ1-2, with TRBD1 as a possible D gene (6 bases). The V and J ends lost 4 bases and 2 bases respectively, with 14 bases between them. Germline V gives CDR1 MNHEY, CDR2 SVGAGI. The length of the CDR3 is 15 residues.

V and J are TRBV5-1 and TRBJ2-3, with D possibly TRBD2 on 6 matching bases. The CDR3 has 14 residues. Trimming cost V 6 bases and J 2 bases, with 13 bases left between them. Germline V gene data show CDR1 as SGHRS and CDR2 as YFSETQ. This CDR3 reads CASTPGLTTDTQYF. The CDR3, as DNA: TGCGCCAGCACCCCGGGACTTACCACAGATACGCAGTATTTT.

V and J are TRBV5-1 and TRBJ2-3; the D gene is possibly TRBD1 (6 bases). The V gene lost 0 bases and the J gene lost 1 base, with 9 bases spanning the gap. The CDR3 spans 15 residues. The germline V gene has CDR1 SGHRS and CDR2 YFSETQ. In DNA, the CDR3 is TGCGCCAGCAGCTTGGTGGACAGACGCACAGATACGCAGTATTTT. It codes for CASSLVDRRTDTQYF.

The V gene is TRBV29-1, the J gene TRBJ2-5, with D unclear. Trimming shortened V by 3 bases and J by 2 bases, and 13 bases separated the two germline ends. The CDR3 covers 14 residues. Germline CDR1 SQVTM, CDR2 ANQGSEA. The DNA of the CDR3 is TGCAGCGTTGAGCCCCTCGAACATCAAGAGACCCAGTACTTC. This sequence encodes CSVEPLEHQETQYF.

The chain couples TRBV6-6 to TRBJ1-2; 8 bases are shared with TRBD1. The CDR3 has 14 residues. Germline CDR1 and CDR2: MNHNY and SVGAGI (reference sequence). J gave up 9 bases and V 4 bases, and 10 bases lay outside the gene matches. CDR3 bases: TGTGCCAGCAGTTCCGACGACAGGGGTGTACGCTACACCTTC. As protein: CASSSDDRGVRYTF.

V gene TRBV19 combines with J gene TRBJ2-1; TRBD2 matches at 12 bases. The V and J ends lost 4 bases and 7 bases, in that order; junction bases with no gene match: 5. Looked up from germline, CDR1 is LNHDA and CDR2 is SQIVND (reference sequence). The CDR3 length is 15 residues. The CDR3 loop reads CASSTGLAGKNEQFF. CDR3 nucleotide sequence: TGTGCCAGTAGTACCGGACTAGCGGGGAAGAATGAGCAGTTCTTC.

The V call is TRBV6-6, the J call TRBJ2-6; no clear D gene. This CDR3 contains 14 residues. Germline assignment: CDR1 MNHNY and CDR2 SVGAGI (reference sequence). V shed 6 bases and J shed 2 bases, with 8 bases lying between them. The CDR3 region has the DNA TGTGCCAGCAGCGCAGTCGCTGGGGCCAACGTCCTGACTTTC. It yields the protein CASSAVAGANVLTF.

The chain couples TRBV7-2 to TRBJ1-6; D may be TRBD1 (5 bases). Per the germline V gene, CDR1 is SGHTA and CDR2 is FQGNSA. CDR3 length: 15 residues. The V end was cut by 2 bases, the J end by 10 bases, with 15 bases between. CDR3 sequence: CASSLRAGLESPLHF. The CDR3 region has the DNA TGTGCCAGCAGCTTAAGGGCAGGGTTAGAATCACCCCTCCACTTT.

This sequence joins TRBV29-1 and TRBJ2-7, with 15 bases lining up with TRBD2. Trimming removed 6 bases from V and 6 bases from J; junction bases left unmatched: 3. Germline loops: CDR1 SQVTM, CDR2 ANQGSEA. This CDR3 comprises 13 residues. The CDR3 sequence is CSVGTSGGPEQYF. The CDR3 nucleotides are TGCAGCGTAGGGACTAGCGGGGGGCCCGAGCAGTACTTC.

V and J are TRBV5-6 and TRBJ2-3; TRBD2 agrees at 13 bases. V was clipped by 7 bases and J by 6 bases; unmatched bases: 8. This CDR3 has 15 amino acids. Germline loops: CDR1 SGHDT, CDR2 YYEEEE. The CDR3: CASATSGGAGDTQYF. DNA for the CDR3: TGTGCCAGCGCCACTAGCGGGGGGGCCGGGGATACGCAGTATTTT.

This clone has a handful of counts. The chain is built from TRBV6-6 and TRBJ2-5, with D perhaps TRBD1 (5 bases). Trimming stripped 0 bases from V and 4 bases from J, with 9 bases between. The CDR3 covers 14 residues. The germline gives CDR1 MNHNY, CDR2 SVGAGI (reference sequence). Written as DNA, the CDR3 is TGTGCCAGCAGTTACTCGAGTGACAGAGAGACCCAGTACTTC. Translated, it gives CASSYSSDRETQYF.

About this clone itself: Other nucleotide sequences from this sample produce the same CDR3. The chain joins TRBV7-9 to TRBJ2-4; D is uncertain. V was trimmed by 0 bases and J by 8 bases, leaving 5 bases between them. Germline values: CDR1 SEHNR, CDR2 FQNEAQ (reference sequence). The CDR3 is 12 residues long. The CDR3 DNA follows: TGTGCCAGCAGCTTAGCCCGAGACATTCAGTACTTC. It is translated as CASSLARDIQYF. Drawing the rest from reference TRBV7-9 and TRBJ2-4, the complete variable domain is DTGVSQNPRHKITKRGQNVTFRCDPISEHNRLYWYRQTLGQGPEFLTYFQNEAQLEKSRLLSDRFSAERPKGSFSTLEIQRTEQGDSAMYLCASSLARDIQYFGAGTRLSVL.

The chain employs TRBV10-3 and TRBJ1-2; 8 bases map to TRBD1. The CDR3 length is 13 residues. After removal of 6 bases from V and 8 bases from J, the junction contained 8 bases not matched to a gene. The germline gives CDR1 ENHRY, CDR2 SYGVKD. CDR3 residues: CAISGQGGGGYTF. The CDR3 DNA sequence: TGTGCCATCAGCGGACAGGGCGGCGGCGGCTACACCTTC.

The chain recombines TRBV5-1 with TRBJ1-2, with TRBD1 identical over 10 bases. Losses at the gene ends were 1 base for V and 4 bases for J; bases not matched to a gene: 7. The CDR3 is 16 residues long. The germline CDR1 and CDR2 sequences are SGHRS and YFSETQ. CDR3 sequence reads: CASSLIGQGDLYGYTF. The CDR3 DNA follows: TGCGCCAGCAGCTTGATAGGACAGGGGGATCTCTATGGCTACACCTTC.